These 18 T cell receptor beta chains were all obtained from the same sample, sequenced in a study of blood T cells in healthy people across ages. For the second PCR, which ran for about 7 to 11 cycles, a sample-barcoded 5' primer and a J-beta primer mix were used. A single record per CDR3 protein comes from TCRdb applying MiXCR to the 5' RACE reads. The profile shows about 1.7 million distinct CDR3 sequences, 25% to 30% of them singletons. The specimen sequenced was blood. Receptors originate from a woman in her thirties in good health.

The chain couples TRBV28 to TRBJ1-1; D is undetermined. CDR3 length equals 12 residues. V was cut by 7 bases and J by 6 bases, with 12 bases left in between. Germline V CDR1 and CDR2: MDHEN, SYDVKM. CDR3 region: CASTPRVAEAFF. As DNA, the CDR3 is TGTGCCAGCACCCCTCGGGTCGCTGAAGCTTTCTTT.

The chain couples TRBV5-6 to TRBJ2-3, with 9 positions matching TRBD1. V lost 0 bases, J lost 6 bases, and 11 bases stayed unmatched. The CDR3 spans 17 residues. In germline, CDR1 is SGHDT, CDR2 YYEEEE. The CDR3 nucleotides read TGTGCCAGCAGCTTGGGAGGGGACAGGGTCTTCACGGATACGCAGTATTTT. This codes for CASSLGGDRVFTDTQYF.

In this sample, this clonotype turned up a few times. The V call is TRBV20-1, the J call TRBJ2-7; D call uncertain. Germline lookup yields CDR1 DFQATT and CDR2 SNEGSKA (reference sequence). The CDR3 sequence is 13 residues long. Trimming took off 3 bases at V and 3 bases at J, with 12 bases between the two ends. Here the CDR3 reads CSASSSRFYEQYF. The CDR3, as DNA: TGCAGTGCTAGTTCCAGCAGGTTCTACGAGCAGTACTTC.

V gene TRBV18 combines with J gene TRBJ2-7, with 9 bases fitting TRBD1. The length of the CDR3 is 15 residues. From germline, CDR1 is KGHSH and CDR2 LQKENI. The CDR3 coding sequence is TGTGCGAGCCCAAAGGCCGGGACAGGGCGCTACGAGCAGTACTTC. Amino acids: CASPKAGTGRYEQYF.

This clonotype turned up a few times. V usage is TRBV7-9 and J usage is TRBJ2-7, with D hard to call. Per germline, CDR1 SEHNR and CDR2 FQNEAQ (reference sequence). V was clipped by 5 bases and J by 0 bases, with 5 bases between them. This CDR3 has 12 amino acids. DNA of the CDR3: TGTGCCAGCAGCGCCCGCTCCTACGAGCAGTACTTC. This sequence encodes CASSARSYEQYF.

CDR3 nucleotides: TGCAGTGCTCGGGACAGGAGCCGGTACGAGCAGTACTTC. Its translation is CSARDRSRYEQYF. V gene TRBV20-1 combines with J gene TRBJ2-7, with TRBD1 identical over 8 bases. The J segment lost 4 bases and the V segment lost 5 bases, leaving 7 bases of the junction unmatched. In germline, CDR1 is DFQATT, CDR2 SNEGSKA (reference sequence). CDR3 size: 13 residues.

The chain links TRBV7-6 to TRBJ1-4; 7 positions match TRBD1. CDR1 is SGHVS, CDR2 FNYEAQ, per germline. V trimming: 2 bases; J trimming: 1 base; junction bases outside the gene matches: 4. The CDR3 has 16 amino acids. The CDR3 region has the DNA TGTGCCAGCAGCTTAAGAACAGGGGTAACTAATGAAAAACTGTTTTTT. This codes for CASSLRTGVTNEKLFF.

Turning to this clonotype: A much larger clone is a single base away; this may be a read error. The gene calls are TRBV28 and TRBJ2-7, with D unclear. Germline V gene lookup returns CDR1 MDHEN and CDR2 SYDVKM. The CDR3 extends over 13 amino acids. V was pared by 9 bases and J by 7 bases, with 19 bases between. Here the CDR3 DNA reads TGTGCCAGTGCCATGGGAAGTCCGCGGGAGCAGTACTTC. Amino acid sequence: CASAMGSPREQYF. The full variable domain, rest sourced from reference TRBV28 and TRBJ2-7, is DVKVTQSSRYLVKRTGEKVFLECVQDMDHENMFWYRQDPGLGLRLIYFSYDVKMKEKGDIPEGYSVSREKKERFSLILESASTNQTSMYLCASAMGSPREQYFGPGTRLTVT.

The chain has TRBV12-3 or TRBV12-4 and TRBJ1-2, with a weak D call TRBD1 (5 bases). The germline V and J ends were trimmed by 5 bases and 6 bases, with 13 bases remaining between them. The CDR3 has 13 residues. CDR3 sequence: CASSPPGGDGYTF. The DNA for the CDR3 is TGTGCCAGCAGTCCCCCCGGGGGAGATGGCTACACCTTC.

This clonotype was picked up many times. This chain uses TRBV12-3 or TRBV12-4 with TRBJ2-1; 9 positions match TRBD2. The CDR3 totals 13 residues. J gave up 10 bases and V 5 bases, and 6 bases lay outside the gene matches. For the CDR3, the DNA is TGTGCCAGCAGTCCCCTAGCGGGGCGCGAGCAGTTCTTC. Its translation is CASSPLAGREQFF.

This clonotype was detected only a few times. The chain employs TRBV20-1 and TRBJ2-1, with 12 positions matching TRBD2. The CDR3 consists of 13 residues. Germline CDR1 DFQATT, CDR2 SNEGSKA (reference sequence). Germline trimming cut 3 bases from V and 8 bases from J; bases unmatched to any gene: 2. The CDR3 protein is CSARTSGGHEQFF. CDR3 nucleotide sequence: TGCAGTGCTAGGACTAGCGGGGGCCATGAGCAGTTCTTC.

Remarks on this clonotype: Possible read error: a much larger clone is one base away. The chain couples TRBV29-1 to TRBJ1-2; 10 bases are shared with TRBD1. The germline gives CDR1 SQVTM, CDR2 ANQGSEA. J was trimmed by 6 bases and V by 7 bases; bases with no gene match: 11. The CDR3 sequence is 14 residues long. Written as DNA, the CDR3 is TGCAGCGGTGGCCTCCGGGACAGGGGTAATGGCTACACCTTC. Protein product: CSGGLRDRGNGYTF.

Details on this clonotype: At one of its ends the junction is not consistent with the germline gene, which may arise from a read error. V usage is TRBV20-1 and J usage is TRBJ1-2, with TRBD1 matching 8 bases. The germline V gene has CDR1 DFQATT and CDR2 SNEGSKA (reference sequence). The CDR3 extends over 14 amino acids. CDR3 in DNA: TGCAGTACTAGAGACGACAGGGGTGACTATGGCTACACCTTC. Its translation: CSTRDDRGDYGYTF.

On this clonotype itself: Being one base from a much bigger clone, this may be a read error. The V and J genes are TRBV24-1 and TRBJ1-5, with TRBD1 as a possible D gene (5 bases). V lost 7 bases and J lost 3, with 12 bases in between. CDR3 length: 14 residues. Germline V gene lookup returns CDR1 KGHDR and CDR2 SFDVKD. Written as DNA, the CDR3 is TGTGCCACCAGGGAAACAGGTATCAATCAGCCCCAGCATTTT. Protein product: CATRETGINQPQHF.

This chain connects TRBV20-1 to TRBJ1-5; D gene ambiguous. The germline CDR1 and CDR2 sequences are DFQATT and SNEGSKA (reference sequence). V lost 4 bases to trimming and J lost 1 base, with 14 bases between them. The CDR3 spans 15 residues. The chain's CDR3 is CSATEPWESNQPQHF. In DNA form, the CDR3 reads TGCAGTGCTACAGAACCTTGGGAGAGCAATCAGCCCCAGCATTTT.

The chain is built from TRBV21-1 and TRBJ2-5; the D call of TRBD2 is as the table states it, not checked on the DNA. The DNA end is a closer match to TRBJ2-7, so the J assignment may be wrong. TRBV21-1 is marked as a pseudogene. This CDR3 region has 14 residues. The CDR3 region is CASSKVPGSYEQYF. The CDR3 DNA follows: TGTGCCAGCAGCAAAGTTCCAGGGTCCTACGAGCAGTACTTC.

This clonotype was observed a few times. V is TRBV12-3 or TRBV12-4 and J is TRBJ2-1, with TRBD2 identical over 13 bases. The CDR3 runs to 16 residues. The junction had 11 bases not matched to a gene; V was cut back by 5 bases and J by 10 bases. CDR3 DNA: TGTGCCAGCAGTCTCGTGACTAGCGGGAGGCAACGGGAGCAGTTCTTC. Translating gives CASSLVTSGRQREQFF.

The V gene is TRBV6-6, the J gene TRBJ1-1; 8 nucleotides agree with TRBD1. The J segment lost 6 bases and the V segment lost 5 bases, leaving 11 bases of the junction unmatched. The CDR3 is 15 residues long. The germline V gene has CDR1 MNHNY and CDR2 SVGAGI (reference sequence). The CDR3 loop is CASSPPTGAQAEAFF. CDR3 sequence (DNA): TGTGCCAGCAGTCCCCCGACAGGGGCGCAGGCTGAAGCTTTCTTT.